The 31 T cell receptor beta chains in this list originate from one sample, sequenced in a study of regulatory T cells in long-lasting Graves disease. iRepertoire HTBI primers and Arm-PCR of CDR3 regions built TCR beta libraries. TCRdb passed the multiplex PCR reads through MiXCR, listing each CDR3 protein once. The table records 390,000 or so distinct CDR3 sequences, 12% of them present only once. Documented time point: newly diagnosed GD, antithyroid drugs for less than 3 months. PBMC RNA served as the TCR library source. This sample also belongs to another study, concerning T cells in Graves' hyperthyroidism and ophthalmopathy.

Here the sequenced sample was peripheral blood mononuclear cells (PBMCs), taken at new diagnosis, from a patient treated with antithyroid drugs. Source of these receptors: a woman aged 18-29 years with Graves disease.

At least ten counts were recorded for this clonotype. The chain has TRBV20-1 and TRBJ2-5, with 7 nucleotides matching TRBD2. The germline V gene encodes CDR1 DFQATT and CDR2 SNEGSKA (reference sequence). The CDR3 contains 16 residues. The V segment lost 1 base and the J segment 4 bases; nucleotides outside the gene matches: 12. The CDR3 coding sequence is TGCAGTGCTAGAGTGAGCGGGGATTTGATGTCAGAGACCCAGTACTTC. Its protein product is CSARVSGDLMSETQYF.

Ten or more counts support this clonotype. V and J are TRBV20-1 and TRBJ1-3; no clear D gene. Per the germline V gene, CDR1 is DFQATT and CDR2 is SNEGSKA (reference sequence). The ends were cut back, 4 bases at V and 3 bases at J, with 10 bases in the middle. This CDR3 is built from 13 residues. In DNA form, the CDR3 reads TGCAGTGCTAACCTACCGGGTGGAAACACCATATATTTT. Protein product: CSANLPGGNTIYF.

This clonotype showed up many times. The rearrangement uses TRBV11-2 and TRBJ1-2; a weak D match, TRBD1 (5 bases). The ends were cut back, 5 bases at V and 4 bases at J, with 8 bases in the middle. Germline-derived CDR1 and CDR2 are SGHAT and FQNNGV. The CDR3 spans 12 residues. CDR3 in amino acids: CASSPDSYGYTF. DNA of the CDR3: TGTGCCAGCAGCCCCGACAGCTATGGCTACACCTTC.

The V and J genes are TRBV2 and TRBJ2-3; a possible D gene is TRBD1 (6 bases). The CDR3 extends over 14 amino acids. CDR1 is SNHLY, CDR2 FYNNEI, per germline. V dropped 1 base and J dropped 3 bases, with 8 bases sitting between them. The CDR3 DNA sequence: TGTGCCAGCAGTGAAGTACAGGGTACAGATACGCAGTATTTT. Encoded protein: CASSEVQGTDTQYF.

This clonotype was counted once. This chain uses TRBV3-2 with TRBJ1-2; whether TRBD1, the table's D call, matches the DNA was not checked. TRBV3-2 is a recognized pseudogene. The CDR3 sequence is 17 residues long. The CDR3 DNA reads as TGTGCCAGCAGCCAAGATGGCCTCTCCCCGGGGATGGAAGGCTACACCTTC. Protein sequence: CASSQDGLSPGMEGYTF.

This clonotype appeared many times. The chain couples TRBV6-5 to TRBJ2-1; no firm D call. The germline V gene has CDR1 MNHEY and CDR2 SVGAGI. The V gene lost 0 bases and the J gene lost 4 bases, with 10 bases spanning the gap. The CDR3 sequence is 15 residues long. The chain's CDR3 is CASSYSIKSYNEQFF. For the CDR3, the DNA is TGTGCCAGCAGTTACTCGATCAAATCTTACAATGAGCAGTTCTTC.

This clonotype occurred many times. This rearrangement joins TRBV7-6 to TRBJ2-7; D is undetermined. Per germline, CDR1 SGHVS and CDR2 FNYEAQ. V gave up 3 bases and J gave up 5 bases, with 8 bases separating them. The CDR3 covers 12 residues. CDR3 protein: CASSLLADEQYF. CDR3 DNA: TGTGCCAGCAGCTTGCTGGCGGACGAGCAGTACTTC.

This clonotype was counted many times. The chain carries TRBV11-2 and TRBJ2-7; D unresolved. Looked up from germline, CDR1 is SGHAT and CDR2 is FQNNGV. V shed 5 bases and J shed 0 bases, with 17 bases lying between them. The CDR3 is 16 amino acids. The CDR3 protein is CASSKLAPASSYEQYF. CDR3 coding DNA: TGTGCCAGCAGCAAACTCGCCCCGGCCAGCTCCTACGAGCAGTACTTC.

V is TRBV15 and J is TRBJ1-4; D is perhaps TRBD1 (5 bases). There are 17 residues in the CDR3. Deletions cut 1 base from V and 0 bases from J, with 12 bases between. CDR1 is LNHNV and CDR2 is YYDKDF in the germline V gene (reference sequence). The CDR3 spells CATSRGIGTSTNEKLFF. In DNA, the CDR3 is TGTGCCACCAGCAGAGGAATAGGGACCTCAACTAATGAAAAACTGTTTTTT.

V is TRBV6-5 and J is TRBJ1-4; no clear D gene. The CDR3 has 16 residues. Trimming removed 2 bases from V and 0 bases from J, with 10 bases in between. CDR1 and CDR2 (germline): MNHEY, SVGAGI. DNA of the CDR3: TGTGCCAGCAGTTACCGATCCCCCGCAACTAATGAAAAACTGTTTTTT. Its translation is CASSYRSPATNEKLFF.

This clonotype was seen many times. V and J are TRBV12-3 or TRBV12-4 and TRBJ1-1; 12 nucleotides align to TRBD1. The J segment lost 5 bases and the V segment lost 5 bases, leaving 9 bases of the junction unmatched. This CDR3 has 16 amino acids. CDR3 protein: CASSQGTGGVRTEAFF. Here the CDR3 DNA reads TGTGCCAGCAGTCAAGGGACAGGGGGCGTTAGGACTGAAGCTTTCTTT.

The gene calls are TRBV7-8 and TRBJ2-5; D might be TRBD1 (6 bases). The CDR3 is 14 amino acids. V lost 5 bases and J lost 1, with 11 bases in between. Germline V gene data show CDR1 as SGHVS and CDR2 as FQNEAQ. CDR3 residues: CASSLTGSQETQYF. Here the CDR3 DNA reads TGTGCCAGCAGCCTCACAGGGAGCCAAGAGACCCAGTACTTC.

This sequence joins TRBV12-3 or TRBV12-4 and TRBJ2-6; 7 positions match TRBD1. Trimming at V came to 3 bases and at J to 1 base, leaving 21 bases not matched to a gene. CDR3 size: 22 residues. The CDR3, as DNA: TGTGCCAGCAGTTTTTCCCGCTGGCCGGGACAGCAAGTTAAATCTGGGGCCAACGTCCTGACTTTC. Its translation: CASSFSRWPGQQVKSGANVLTF.

This sequence joins TRBV20-1 and TRBJ2-1, with TRBD2 matching 11 bases. The CDR3 is 13 amino acids. Germline lookup yields CDR1 DFQATT and CDR2 SNEGSKA (reference sequence). Trimming at V came to 8 bases and at J to 4 bases, leaving 4 bases not matched to a gene. CDR3 sequence reads: CSQTSGTYNEQFF. CDR3 in DNA: TGCAGTCAGACTAGCGGGACTTACAATGAGCAGTTCTTC.

The V call is TRBV4-3, the J call TRBJ2-1; 7 positions agree with TRBD1. V was pared by 6 bases and J by 10 bases, with 6 bases of the junction left unmatched. Germline V gene lookup returns CDR1 LGHNA and CDR2 YSLEER. The CDR3 is made up of 12 amino acids. CDR3 sequence: CASSGQAGEQFF. DNA for the CDR3: TGCGCCAGCAGTGGACAGGCGGGCGAGCAGTTCTTC.

This clonotype was seen repeatedly, ten times or more. The rearrangement links TRBV6-1 to TRBJ2-1, with 7 bases matching TRBD1. The CDR3 covers 13 residues. The ends lost 10 bases at V and 12 bases at J; junction bases unmatched: 15. Germline CDR1 reads MNHNS; CDR2 reads SASEGT. CDR3 residues: CATYRGSPVAQFF. For the CDR3, the DNA is TGTGCCACCTACAGGGGATCCCCAGTGGCGCAGTTCTTC.

This clonotype was counted at least ten times. V usage is TRBV7-2 and J usage is TRBJ1-5; D possibly corresponds to TRBD1 (5 bases). V shed 1 base and J shed 6 bases, with 13 bases lying between them. The germline gives CDR1 SGHTA, CDR2 FQGNSA. The CDR3 contains 15 residues. The CDR3 is CASSLGLAGGQPQHF. DNA of the CDR3: TGTGCCAGCAGCTTAGGATTGGCGGGGGGTCAGCCCCAGCATTTT.

This clonotype was picked up many times. This rearrangement joins TRBV7-9 to TRBJ1-1, with 9 bases matching TRBD1. The CDR3 runs to 14 residues. Germline V gene lookup returns CDR1 SEHNR and CDR2 FQNEAQ (reference sequence). V lost 6 bases and J lost 5; bases outside the gene matches: 7. The CDR3 DNA reads as TGTGCCAGCAGACGGGACAGGGCAAAGACTGAAGCTTTCTTT. Its translation is CASRRDRAKTEAFF. Drawing the rest from reference TRBV7-9 and TRBJ1-1, the complete variable domain is DTGVSQNPRHKITKRGQNVTFRCDPISEHNRLYWYRQTLGQGPEFLTYFQNEAQLEKSRLLSDRFSAERPKGSFSTLEIQRTEQGDSAMYLCASRRDRAKTEAFFGQGTRLTVV.

This clonotype was observed at least ten times. V usage is TRBV6-1 and J usage is TRBJ2-7, with 9 positions matching TRBD2. The CDR3 runs to 17 residues. From germline, CDR1 is MNHNS and CDR2 SASEGT. Trimming took 6 bases from V and 1 from J; bases not matched to a gene: 13. CDR3 in DNA: TGTGCCAGCAGCACGAGAAGGGTAGCGGGGGCTTCCTACGAGCAGTACGTC. It encodes CASSTRRVAGASYEQYV.

In its sample, this clonotype was seen many times. The V and J genes are TRBV7-9 and TRBJ2-7; D is unclear. V was cut by 5 bases and J by 5 bases, with 16 bases left in between. The CDR3 is 14 amino acids. Germline V gives CDR1 SEHNR, CDR2 FQNEAQ (reference sequence). The CDR3 loop reads CASSPPYEGNEQYV. The CDR3 nucleotides read TGTGCCAGCAGCCCCCCCTACGAAGGAAACGAGCAGTACGTC.

The table lists this clonotype with many counts. The V gene is TRBV2, the J gene TRBJ1-4; the D is unclear. V gave up 4 bases and J gave up 3 bases, with 6 bases separating them. The CDR3 runs 13 residues. Per germline, CDR1 SNHLY and CDR2 FYNNEI. The CDR3 region has the DNA TGTGCCAGCAGTGGAGGGTCTAATGAAAAACTGTTTTTT. Protein: CASSGGSNEKLFF.

V is TRBV15 and J is TRBJ2-7, with 7 bases identical to TRBD1. J lost 2 bases, V lost 8 bases, and 6 bases had no gene match. CDR1 and CDR2 from the germline V gene are LNHNV and YYDKDF (reference sequence). CDR3 length: 13 residues. The CDR3 DNA sequence: TGTGCCACCGGACACGACAGGGCCTACGAGCAGTACTTC. This translates into CATGHDRAYEQYF.

The chain combines TRBV7-9 with TRBJ1-2, with D unresolved. Germline CDR1 reads SEHNR; CDR2 reads FQNEAQ (reference sequence). The CDR3 runs to 13 residues. The V end lost 6 bases, the J end lost 12 bases, and 20 bases lay between the germline ends. Here the CDR3 reads CASSSEQHDPDTF. The CDR3 coding sequence is TGTGCCAGCAGTAGTGAACAGCACGACCCTGACACCTTC.

There are many counts of this clonotype. The rearrangement uses TRBV3-1 and TRBJ2-1, with D hard to call. This CDR3 contains 13 residues. Trimming cost V 5 bases and J 5 bases, with 10 bases left between them. The germline CDR1 and CDR2 sequences are LGHDT and YNNKEL (reference sequence). This CDR3 reads CASSGAPHNEQFF. CDR3 in DNA: TGTGCCAGCAGCGGAGCGCCACACAATGAGCAGTTCTTC.

This clonotype was counted a few times. J is TRBJ2-3 and V is TRBV7-2, with 10 bases fitting TRBD2. The CDR3 contains 15 residues. Germline CDR1 SGHTA, CDR2 FQGNSA. J gave up 2 bases and V 5 bases, and 4 bases lay outside the gene matches. This CDR3 reads CASSLGLANTDTQYF. CDR3 sequence (DNA): TGTGCCAGCAGCCTGGGACTAGCGAACACAGATACGCAGTATTTT.

This clonotype showed up just a few times. The chain employs TRBV25-1 and TRBJ2-3; a weak D match, TRBD1 (5 bases). Trimming left V 4 bases short and J 3 bases short, with 17 bases between. Per germline, CDR1 MGHDK and CDR2 SYGVNS. The CDR3 runs to 16 residues. The CDR3 DNA follows: TGTGCCAGCAGTGCCCACGGTGGGGCAAATACAGATACGCAGTATTTT. Translating gives CASSAHGGANTDTQYF.

The J gene is TRBJ1-1, the V gene TRBV28; 7 bases are shared with TRBD1. This CDR3 has 15 amino acids. Germline loops: CDR1 MDHEN, CDR2 SYDVKM. Losses at the gene ends were 7 bases for V and 0 bases for J; bases not matched to a gene: 8. CDR3: CASTEDRNMNTEAFF. The CDR3 DNA reads TGTGCCAGCACCGAGGACAGGAACATGAACACTGAAGCTTTCTTT.

At least ten counts were recorded for this clonotype. The gene calls are TRBV2 and TRBJ1-3, with no clear D. Deletions cut 2 bases from V and 0 bases from J, with 11 bases between. CDR1 SNHLY and CDR2 FYNNEI come from the germline V gene. The CDR3 extends over 16 amino acids. CDR3 protein: CASSERRVSSGNTIYF. The CDR3 DNA sequence: TGTGCCAGCAGTGAACGGCGGGTGTCCTCTGGAAACACCATATATTTT.

This clonotype was counted many times. This chain links TRBV11-2 with TRBJ2-3; 9 bases are a match to TRBD2. Trimming cost V 3 bases and J 3 bases; bases outside gene matches: 4. The germline V gene has CDR1 SGHAT and CDR2 FQNNGV. The CDR3 has 15 amino acids. As DNA, the CDR3 is TGTGCCAGCAGCTTGGGGACTAGCAGGACAGATACGCAGTATTTT. Protein product: CASSLGTSRTDTQYF.

A note on this clonotype: This may be a read error, as it is one base from a much larger clone. The CDR3 end shows no conserved phenylalanine or tryptophan, and so a read error is likely. CDR3 in amino acids: CASSLLWNTEAFL. The CDR3 nucleotides are TGTGCCAGCAGCCTACTGTGGAACACTGAAGCTTTCCTT. The rearrangement links TRBV7-3 to TRBJ1-1; D is undetermined. CDR3 length equals 13 residues. Trimming removed 5 bases from V and 1 base from J, with 8 bases in between. Germline V lookup: CDR1 SGHTA, CDR2 FQGTGA.

This clonotype showed up many times. This sequence joins TRBV4-3 and TRBJ2-3, with D unresolved. V lost 5 bases to trimming and J lost 1 base, with 10 bases between them. The CDR3 length is 14 residues. Germline CDR1 and CDR2: LGHNA and YSLEER. CDR3 protein: CASSSSFGTDTQYF. The CDR3 coding sequence is TGCGCCAGCAGCTCGAGTTTTGGCACAGATACGCAGTATTTT.